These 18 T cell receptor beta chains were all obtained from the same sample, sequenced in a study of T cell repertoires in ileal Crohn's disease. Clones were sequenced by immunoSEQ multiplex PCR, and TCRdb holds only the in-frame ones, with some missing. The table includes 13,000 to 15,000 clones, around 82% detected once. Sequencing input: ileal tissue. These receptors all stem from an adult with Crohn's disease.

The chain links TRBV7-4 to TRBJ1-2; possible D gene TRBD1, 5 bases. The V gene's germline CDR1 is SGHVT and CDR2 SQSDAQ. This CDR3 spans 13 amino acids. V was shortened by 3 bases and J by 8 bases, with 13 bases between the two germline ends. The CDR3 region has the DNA TGTGCCAGCAGCTTTCGGGGGAGAGAAGGCTACACCTTC. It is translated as CASSFRGREGYTF.

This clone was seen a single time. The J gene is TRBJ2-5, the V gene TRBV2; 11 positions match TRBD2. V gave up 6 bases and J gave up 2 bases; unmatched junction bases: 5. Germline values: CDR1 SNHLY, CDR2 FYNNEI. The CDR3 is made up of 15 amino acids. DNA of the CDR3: TGTGCCAGCAGAAGGGCTAGCGGGAGGCAAGAGACCCAGTACTTC. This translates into CASRRASGRQETQYF.

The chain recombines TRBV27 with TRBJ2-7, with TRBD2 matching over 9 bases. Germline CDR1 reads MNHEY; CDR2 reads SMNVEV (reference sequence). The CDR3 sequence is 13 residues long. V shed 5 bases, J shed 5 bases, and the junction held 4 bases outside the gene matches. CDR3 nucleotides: TGTGCCAGCAGTCTAGCGGGGTGGAACGAGCAGTACTTC. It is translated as CASSLAGWNEQYF.

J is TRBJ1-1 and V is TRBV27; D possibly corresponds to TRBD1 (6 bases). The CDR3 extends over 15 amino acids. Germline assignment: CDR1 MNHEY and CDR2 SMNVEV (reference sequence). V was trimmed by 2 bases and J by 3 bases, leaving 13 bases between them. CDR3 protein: CASSLRQAWDTEAFF. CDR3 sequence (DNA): TGTGCCAGCAGTTTAAGACAGGCGTGGGACACTGAAGCTTTCTTT.

CDR3 residues: CASSDSSGGTGELFF. As DNA, the CDR3 is TGTGCCAGCAGTGACTCGTCGGGGGGCACCGGGGAGCTGTTTTTT. The chain couples TRBV6-4 to TRBJ2-2; 7 nucleotides align to TRBD2. The CDR3 length is 15 residues. Germline CDR1 and CDR2: MRHNA and SNTAGT. J gave up 4 bases and V 0 bases, and 2 bases lay outside the gene matches.

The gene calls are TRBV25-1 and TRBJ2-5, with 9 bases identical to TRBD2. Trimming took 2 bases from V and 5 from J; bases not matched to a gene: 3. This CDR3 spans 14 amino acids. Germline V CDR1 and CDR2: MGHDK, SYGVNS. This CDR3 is CASSEPSGDETQYF. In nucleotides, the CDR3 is TGTGCCAGCAGTGAACCTAGCGGGGATGAGACCCAGTACTTC.

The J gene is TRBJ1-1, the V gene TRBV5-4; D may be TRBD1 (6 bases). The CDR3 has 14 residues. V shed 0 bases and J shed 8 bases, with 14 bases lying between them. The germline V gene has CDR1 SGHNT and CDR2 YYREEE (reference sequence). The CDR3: CASSLERGAKEAFF. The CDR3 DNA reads TGTGCCAGCAGCTTGGAGCGGGGGGCGAAGGAAGCTTTCTTT.

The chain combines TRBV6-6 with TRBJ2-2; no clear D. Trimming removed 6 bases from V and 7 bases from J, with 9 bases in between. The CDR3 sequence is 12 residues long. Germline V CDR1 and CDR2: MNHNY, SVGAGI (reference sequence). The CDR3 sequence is CASRIVGGELFF. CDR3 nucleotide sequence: TGTGCCAGCAGAATAGTTGGCGGGGAGCTGTTTTTT.

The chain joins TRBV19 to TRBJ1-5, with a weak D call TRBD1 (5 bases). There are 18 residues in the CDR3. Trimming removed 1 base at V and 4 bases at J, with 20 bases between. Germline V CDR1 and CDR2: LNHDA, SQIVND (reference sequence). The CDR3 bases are TGTGCCAGTAGTATAGCCCCCCTCGGCCTCGGGGGAAATCAGCCCCAGCATTTT. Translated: CASSIAPLGLGGNQPQHF.

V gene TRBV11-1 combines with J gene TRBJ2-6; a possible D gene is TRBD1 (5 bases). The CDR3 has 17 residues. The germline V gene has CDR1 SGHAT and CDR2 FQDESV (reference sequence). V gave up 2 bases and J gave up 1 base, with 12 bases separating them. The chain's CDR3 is CASSLRGLGSGANVLTF. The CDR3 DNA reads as TGTGCCAGCAGCTTAAGGGGCCTAGGGTCTGGGGCCAACGTCCTGACTTTC.

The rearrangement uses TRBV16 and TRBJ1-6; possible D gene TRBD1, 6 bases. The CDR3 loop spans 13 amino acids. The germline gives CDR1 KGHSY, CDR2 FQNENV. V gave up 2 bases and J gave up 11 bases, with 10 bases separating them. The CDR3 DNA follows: TGTGCCAGCAGCCAAGTGGGGGCACCACCCCTCCACTTT. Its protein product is CASSQVGAPPLHF.

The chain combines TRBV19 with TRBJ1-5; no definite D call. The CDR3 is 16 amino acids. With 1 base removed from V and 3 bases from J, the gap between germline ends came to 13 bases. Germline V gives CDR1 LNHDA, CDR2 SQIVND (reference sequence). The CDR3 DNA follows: TGTGCCAGTAGTATAGCTCCTCCTCTTCCCAATCAGCCCCAGCATTTT. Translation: CASSIAPPLPNQPQHF.

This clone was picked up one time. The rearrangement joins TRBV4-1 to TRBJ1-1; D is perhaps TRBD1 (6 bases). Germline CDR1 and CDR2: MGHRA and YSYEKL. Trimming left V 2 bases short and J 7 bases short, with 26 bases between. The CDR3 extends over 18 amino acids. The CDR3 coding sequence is TGCGCCAGCAGCCAATCCAGGTTTTCCAGGGGTAATATCCTTGAAGCTTTCTTT. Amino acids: CASSQSRFSRGNILEAFF.

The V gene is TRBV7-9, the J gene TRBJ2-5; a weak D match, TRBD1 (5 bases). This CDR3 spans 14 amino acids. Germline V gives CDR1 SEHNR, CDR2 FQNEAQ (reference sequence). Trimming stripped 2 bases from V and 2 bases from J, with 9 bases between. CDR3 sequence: CASSLPRQQETQYF. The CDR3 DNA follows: TGTGCCAGCAGCTTACCCCGACAGCAAGAGACCCAGTACTTC. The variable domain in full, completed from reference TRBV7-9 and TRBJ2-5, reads DTGVSQNPRHKITKRGQNVTFRCDPISEHNRLYWYRQTLGQGPEFLTYFQNEAQLEKSRLLSDRFSAERPKGSFSTLEIQRTEQGDSAMYLCASSLPRQQETQYFGPGTRLLVL.

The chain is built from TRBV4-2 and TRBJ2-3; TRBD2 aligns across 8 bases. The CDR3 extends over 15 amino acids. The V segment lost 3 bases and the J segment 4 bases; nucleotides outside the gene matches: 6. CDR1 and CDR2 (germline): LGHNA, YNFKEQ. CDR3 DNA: TGTGCCAGCAGCCAGGGACTAGGTGAGGCAGATACGCAGTATTTT. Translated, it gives CASSQGLGEADTQYF.

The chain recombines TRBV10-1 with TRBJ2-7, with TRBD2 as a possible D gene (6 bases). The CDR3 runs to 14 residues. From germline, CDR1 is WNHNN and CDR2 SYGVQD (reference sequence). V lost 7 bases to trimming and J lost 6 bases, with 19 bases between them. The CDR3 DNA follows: TGCGCCAGCAACCCCCCGGGACTGTCGATCGAGCAGTACTTC. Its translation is CASNPPGLSIEQYF.

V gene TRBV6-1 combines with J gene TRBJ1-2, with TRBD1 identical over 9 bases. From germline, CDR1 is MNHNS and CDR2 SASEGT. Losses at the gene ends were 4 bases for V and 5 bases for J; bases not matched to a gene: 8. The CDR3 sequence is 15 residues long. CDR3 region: CASSASWTGVYGYTF. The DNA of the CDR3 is TGTGCCAGCAGTGCCTCGTGGACAGGGGTTTATGGCTACACCTTC.

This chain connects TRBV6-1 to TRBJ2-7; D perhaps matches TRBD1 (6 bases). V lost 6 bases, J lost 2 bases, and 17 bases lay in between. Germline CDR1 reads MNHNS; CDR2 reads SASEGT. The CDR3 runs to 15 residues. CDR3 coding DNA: TGTGCCAGCAGAAAGTCCCCGGACAGCACCTACGAGCAGTACTTC. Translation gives CASRKSPDSTYEQYF.